These 25 T cell receptor beta chains were all obtained from the same sample, sequenced in a study of blood T cell repertoires in COVID-19. Using immunoSEQ multiplex PCR, the repertoire was profiled, and TCRdb retains in-frame clones only, with some absent. This sample has 200,000 to 250,000 clones, with roughly 85% found just once. Source material: PBMCs or T cells enriched from blood (not recorded which). The receptors here all came from a woman aged 40 to 55 with acute COVID-19.

The chain is built from TRBV27 and TRBJ2-5; D not resolved. The germline gives CDR1 MNHEY, CDR2 SMNVEV (reference sequence). The CDR3 is made up of 9 amino acids. Trimming pared 7 bases from V and 6 bases from J, leaving 3 bases between. CDR3 loop: CASIKTQYF. The CDR3 nucleotides read TGTGCCAGCATCAAGACCCAGTACTTC.

The table lists this clone with a count of one. The V call is TRBV11-2, the J call TRBJ2-3; 7 nucleotides match TRBD2. Germline V gene lookup returns CDR1 SGHAT and CDR2 FQNNGV. This CDR3 is built from 17 residues. With V trimmed by 2 bases and J by 3 bases, 11 bases remained unmatched. CDR3 DNA: TGTGCCAGCAGCTTATTCTCTAGCGGCGCCGGAACAGATACGCAGTATTTT. Protein: CASSLFSSGAGTDTQYF.

V usage is TRBV12-5 and J usage is TRBJ1-1, with D perhaps TRBD1 (6 bases). The V gene lost 5 bases and the J gene lost 6 bases, with 16 bases spanning the gap. Germline-derived CDR1 and CDR2 are LGHNT and FRNRAP. The CDR3 extends over 14 amino acids. The CDR3 coding sequence is TGTGCTAGTGGTGTGCAGGGGAGGGGAGCTGAAGCTTTCTTT. Its translation: CASGVQGRGAEAFF.

This rearrangement joins TRBV7-7 to TRBJ2-7, with 9 nucleotides matching TRBD1. Germline values: CDR1 SSHAT, CDR2 FNYEAQ (reference sequence). The V segment lost 3 bases and the J segment 2 bases; nucleotides outside the gene matches: 5. The CDR3 is made up of 15 amino acids. This chain's CDR3 is CASSFGQGSAYEQYF. As DNA, the CDR3 is TGTGCCAGCAGCTTCGGACAGGGGTCCGCCTACGAGCAGTACTTC.

The V gene is TRBV3-1 (or the pseudogene TRBV3-2), the J gene TRBJ2-5; 10 nucleotides agree with TRBD2. V dropped 5 bases and J dropped 3; count of bases not matched to a gene: 6. CDR1 LGHDT and CDR2 YNNKEL come from the germline V gene (reference sequence). The length of the CDR3 is 15 residues. DNA for the CDR3: TGTGCCAGCAGCTCAAGCGGGGGGGGAAAAGAGACCCAGTACTTC. The encoded protein is CASSSSGGGKETQYF.

The chain has TRBV7-2 and TRBJ2-1; 9 bases agree with TRBD2. The CDR3 runs 16 residues. J was trimmed by 6 bases and V by 0 bases; bases with no gene match: 6. Germline-derived CDR1 and CDR2 are SGHTA and FQGNSA. Written as DNA, the CDR3 is TGTGCCAGCAGCTTAGCGGGCGGGAGGGCCATCAATGAGCAGTTCTTC. This gives the protein CASSLAGGRAINEQFF.

The chain couples TRBV6-2 or TRBV6-3 to TRBJ2-7, with 8 bases identical to TRBD2. The CDR3 has 17 amino acids. CDR1 and CDR2 from the germline V gene are MNHEY and SVGEGT. Losses at the gene ends were 0 bases for V and 1 base for J; bases not matched to a gene: 8. The CDR3 loop reads CASSYSRAGVLSYEQYF. CDR3 nucleotides: TGTGCCAGCAGTTACTCGCGAGCGGGAGTACTGTCCTACGAGCAGTACTTC.

The chain recombines TRBV18 with TRBJ2-7; TRBD2 might be the D (7 bases). The V gene lost 0 bases and the J gene lost 1 base, with 13 bases spanning the gap. The CDR3 runs 16 residues. Germline assignment: CDR1 KGHSH and CDR2 LQKENI. The CDR3 sequence is CASSPPEGGISYEQYF. The CDR3 bases are TGTGCCAGCTCACCACCGGAGGGGGGGATATCCTACGAGCAGTACTTC.

V and J are TRBV30 and TRBJ1-6; possible D gene TRBD1, 6 bases. CDR1 GTSNPN and CDR2 SVGIG come from the germline V gene (reference sequence). The CDR3 is 13 residues long. With 0 bases removed from V and 10 bases from J, the gap between germline ends came to 10 bases. This CDR3 reads CAWSVQGNSPLHF. CDR3 sequence (DNA): TGTGCCTGGAGTGTACAGGGAAACTCACCCCTCCACTTT.

Notes on this clone: One junction end does not reproduce the germline sequence, and a read error may be involved. The genes are TRBV28 and TRBJ2-5; 7 nucleotides align to TRBD2. This CDR3 is built from 12 residues. Germline V gene lookup returns CDR1 MDHEN and CDR2 SYDVKM. This CDR3 reads CASSFLTGLPNF. CDR3 bases: TGTGCCAGCAGTTTCTTAACGGGACTACCCAACTTC.

V is TRBV28 and J is TRBJ1-4; D is undetermined. The CDR3 is 12 amino acids. The germline V and J ends were trimmed by 3 bases and 9 bases, with 8 bases remaining between them. Germline values: CDR1 MDHEN, CDR2 SYDVKM. As DNA, the CDR3 is TGTGCCAGCAGTTTGTTAGATAAAAAACTGTTTTTT. It codes for CASSLLDKKLFF.

The rearrangement joins TRBV7-9 to TRBJ1-6; D gene uncertain. Between the trimmed V and J ends, which lost 5 bases and 7 bases, there was a span of 12 bases. Germline lookup yields CDR1 SEHNR and CDR2 FQNEAQ (reference sequence). The CDR3 is 14 residues long. The CDR3 protein is CASSVDSENSPLHF. CDR3 bases: TGTGCCAGCAGCGTCGACTCGGAGAATTCACCCCTCCACTTT.

The rearrangement joins TRBV6-5 to TRBJ1-2, with D perhaps matching TRBD1 (5 bases). The CDR3 contains 14 residues. V was pared by 6 bases and J by 4 bases, with 15 bases between. Germline CDR1 is MNHEY and CDR2 is SVGAGI. The DNA for the CDR3 is TGTGCCAGCAGCACCCATCAGGGTGGCTATGGCTACACCTTC. Translating gives CASSTHQGGYGYTF.

V and J are TRBV4-1 and TRBJ2-3; maybe TRBD1 (7 bases). This CDR3 comprises 15 residues. Per germline, CDR1 MGHRA and CDR2 YSYEKL. V dropped 3 bases and J dropped 3 bases, with 13 bases sitting between them. In DNA, the CDR3 is TGCGCCAGCAGCCAGGAGGGACAGAGAACAGATACGCAGTATTTT. Translated, it gives CASSQEGQRTDTQYF.

This chain joins TRBV28 and TRBJ1-3; 7 bases agree with TRBD1. Trimming cost V 5 bases and J 2 bases; bases outside gene matches: 3. Germline CDR1 MDHEN, CDR2 SYDVKM. The length of the CDR3 is 14 residues. The CDR3 is CASSLDRAGNTIYF. The DNA for the CDR3 is TGTGCCAGCAGTCTTGACAGGGCTGGAAACACCATATATTTT.

The V and J genes are TRBV11-2 and TRBJ2-1; a possible D gene is TRBD1 (6 bases). Germline V gene lookup returns CDR1 SGHAT and CDR2 FQNNGV. V was pared by 5 bases and J by 5 bases, with 16 bases between. CDR3 length equals 15 residues. This CDR3 reads CASSHAGQRDNEQFF. In nucleotides, the CDR3 is TGTGCCAGCAGCCATGCCGGACAGCGAGACAATGAGCAGTTCTTC.

The genes are TRBV2 and TRBJ1-4; TRBD1 aligns across 10 bases. Trimming took 3 bases from V and 7 from J; bases not matched to a gene: 2. This CDR3 is built from 14 residues. Germline-derived CDR1 and CDR2 are SNHLY and FYNNEI. This chain's CDR3 is CASSEGTGAEKLFF. DNA of the CDR3: TGTGCCAGCAGTGAGGGGACAGGGGCTGAAAAACTGTTTTTT.

V and J are TRBV21-1 and TRBJ2-7; the listed D gene, TRBD2, was not tested against the DNA. TRBV21-1 is designated a pseudogene. The CDR3 covers 16 residues. In DNA, the CDR3 is TGTGCCAGCAGCAAACCGGTAGCGGGGGAGGGGAACGAGCAGTACTTC. Translating gives CASSKPVAGEGNEQYF.

In its sample, this clone was seen once. J is TRBJ1-2 and V is TRBV18; D not resolved. This CDR3 has 15 residues. Trimming removed 2 bases at V and 5 bases at J, with 15 bases between. Germline lookup yields CDR1 KGHSH and CDR2 LQKENI. The CDR3 DNA follows: TGTGCCAGCTCACCAAATTTACAGAACCCATATGGCTACACCTTC. Its protein product is CASSPNLQNPYGYTF.

This clone was detected only a few times. The V and J genes are TRBV28 and TRBJ1-2, with D uncertain. Trimming took off 8 bases at V and 8 bases at J, with 3 bases between the two ends. This CDR3 spans 8 amino acids. Looked up from germline, CDR1 is MDHEN and CDR2 is SYDVKM. The CDR3 reads CASLGYTF. The CDR3 DNA is TGTGCCAGCCTGGGCTACACCTTC.

The chain uses TRBV6-5 and TRBJ1-2; a weak D match, TRBD1 (6 bases). The CDR3 has 16 residues. Germline CDR1 and CDR2: MNHEY and SVGAGI. V dropped 0 bases and J dropped 4 bases, with 15 bases sitting between them. CDR3 DNA: TGTGCCAGCAGTTACTCGAATAACAGGGTGGGCTATGGCTACACCTTC. Protein sequence: CASSYSNNRVGYGYTF.

V gene TRBV7-8 combines with J gene TRBJ2-7; TRBD2 might be the D (5 bases). V gave up 5 bases and J gave up 2 bases, with 25 bases separating them. The V gene's germline CDR1 is SGHVS and CDR2 FQNEAQ. This CDR3 is 18 amino acids long. CDR3 sequence (DNA): TGTGCCAGCAGCGACGGGGTACAGATAACTGATGCCGCCTACGAGCAGTACTTC. Protein product: CASSDGVQITDAAYEQYF.

The rearrangement uses TRBV3-1 (or the pseudogene TRBV3-2) and TRBJ2-7; perhaps TRBD2 as D (5 bases). Trimming stripped 4 bases from V and 7 bases from J, with 14 bases between. CDR3 length: 13 residues. CDR1 is LGHDT and CDR2 is YNNKEL in the germline V gene (reference sequence). The CDR3 nucleotides read TGTGCCAGCAGCCCCAAGACTGGACTGGAGCAGTACTTC. Amino acids: CASSPKTGLEQYF.

This clone was seen a single time. The chain has TRBV28 and TRBJ2-3; 12 bases align to TRBD2. Trimming removed 5 bases from V and 3 bases from J; junction bases left unmatched: 12. CDR1 MDHEN and CDR2 SYDVKM come from the germline V gene. The CDR3 is made up of 18 amino acids. In DNA, the CDR3 is TGTGCCAGCAGTCCCTGGGAGGCTAGCGGGAGGGGAACAGATACGCAGTATTTT. It codes for CASSPWEASGRGTDTQYF.

The chain employs TRBV24-1 and TRBJ1-2; 9 bases line up with TRBD1. The junction had 9 bases not matched to a gene; V was cut back by 3 bases and J by 8 bases. CDR3 size: 15 residues. From germline, CDR1 is KGHDR and CDR2 SFDVKD. In DNA, the CDR3 is TGTGCCACCAGTGATCCCTCGACAGGGGGTGGAGGCTACACCTTC. It specifies CATSDPSTGGGGYTF.